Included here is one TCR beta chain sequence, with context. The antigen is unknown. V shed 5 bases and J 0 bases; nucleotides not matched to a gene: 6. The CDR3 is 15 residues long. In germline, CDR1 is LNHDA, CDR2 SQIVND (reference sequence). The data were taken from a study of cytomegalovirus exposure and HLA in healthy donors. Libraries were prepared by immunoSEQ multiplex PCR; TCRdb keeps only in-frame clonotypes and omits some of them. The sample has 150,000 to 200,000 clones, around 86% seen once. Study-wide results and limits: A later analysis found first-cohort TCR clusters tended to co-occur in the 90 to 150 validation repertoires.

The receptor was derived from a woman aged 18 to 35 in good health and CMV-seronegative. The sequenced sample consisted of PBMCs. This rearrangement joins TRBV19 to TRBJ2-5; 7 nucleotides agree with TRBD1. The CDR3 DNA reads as TGTGCCAGTAGTCCAGGGGGTTGGCACCAAGAGACCCAGTACTTC. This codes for CASSPGGWHQETQYF.